These 2 T cell receptor beta chains originate from one sample sequenced in a study of patients and donors after allogeneic stem cell transplantation (dated by TCRdb to about 2020). Receptors were amplified or captured by RT-PCR. Instrument used: NextSeq 550. The raw public reads went through TCRdb reprocessing: fastp at Q25, MiXCR clone calling, in-frame beta chains kept. One record per CDR3 amino acid sequence lists the most common genes and DNA. The sample table lists 40,000 to 45,000 distinct CDR3 sequences, under 35% of them with a count of one. Together, the top ten hold 72% of the sample. The source material was blood, either unsorted or a sorted T cell fraction (not recorded which). Source of these receptors: a human donor who was either an allogeneic HSCT recipient or a stem cell or donor lymphocyte infusion donor (not recorded which). It is not recorded whose cells these are; they may come from a transplant donor.

This clonotype was picked up a small number of times. This chain links TRBV27 with TRBJ1-6, with 8 positions matching TRBD1. Germline CDR1 reads MNHEY; CDR2 reads SMNVEV (reference sequence). The CDR3 has 15 amino acids. The V gene end was trimmed by 6 bases and the J gene end by 6 bases; junction bases not matched to a gene: 7. The CDR3 DNA sequence: TGTGCCAGCAGCGCAGGGACAGGCAGTAATTCACCCCTCCACTTT. Its protein product is CASSAGTGSNSPLHF.

The chain carries TRBV6-2 or TRBV6-3 and TRBJ1-2; possible D gene TRBD1, 5 bases. Germline CDR1 is MNHEY and CDR2 is SVGEGT. V lost 2 bases and J 4 bases, leaving 11 bases between the germline ends. The CDR3 is made up of 14 amino acids. CDR3 DNA sequence: TGTGCCAGCAGTTACCCGTCAGGGTCCTATGGCTACACCTTC. Translating it yields CASSYPSGSYGYTF.